Sequencing of this T cell receptor (beta chain) was carried out in a study of blood T cell repertoires in COVID-19. Study details: PBMCs, B-cell-depleted T cells, or T cells provided the cDNA or gDNA that made up the material.

Seattle's cohort entered during active infection and was followed longitudinally. This clone was observed a few times. In the original processing: Amplification of reference gene primers was used by the study to estimate nucleated cell counts. The assay was immunoSEQ multiplex PCR, and TCRdb's table has in-frame clones only and misses some. The DNA gave D and trimming, while V, J and clone size come from that table. The data hold roughly 100,000 clones, with about 85% observed a single time. The CDR3 consists of 13 residues. The V segment lost 4 bases and the J segment 2 bases; nucleotides outside the gene matches: 1. Germline CDR1 and CDR2: ENHRY and SYGVKD.

Sequencing was carried out using peripheral blood. This chain links TRBV10-3 with TRBJ1-2, with 7 positions matching TRBD1. The clonotype originates from a woman between 50 and 59 years old with COVID-19, enrolled during active disease. The CDR3 region has the DNA TGTGCCATCAGTGGGACAGGCAACTATGGCTACACCTTC. Encoded protein: CAISGTGNYGYTF.